This T cell receptor (beta chain) emerged from a study of T cell responses to AZD1222 COVID-19 vaccine (TCRdb year 2021). Some background on the complete study: Because spike-specific TCR depth and breadth did not differ between the two schedules, AZD1222 recipients who got a second dose at roughly 4 weeks were pooled with those who got a second dose at roughly 12 weeks. Trial participants were enrolled by age into 18-55, 56-69 and 70-plus year subgroups, with around 140, 26 and 57 TCR-sequenced participants respectively. TCR sequencing covered some 250 trial participants: around 210 given two doses of AZD1222 and 26 given two doses of MenACWY control vaccine. Points the paper makes about the study in general: No day 14 peak-response samples were available, so repertoires were characterized only after the peak T cell response. Only six AZD1222 recipients were SARS-CoV-2 seropositive at baseline, limiting conclusions about previously exposed vaccinees. In the small 56-69-year group, the increase in depth fell short of significance, most likely because of low power. Reportedly, close to half of the unique spike-specific TCRs recognized epitopes lying outside the regions that are mutated in the B.1.351 and B.1.1.7 variants. The whole spike protein was spanned by vaccine-associated CD4 TCRs, and dominant responses were seen in regions 160-218 and 743-854. A significant rise in spike-specific TCR breadth and depth was observed after two AZD1222 doses relative to day 0 and relative to MenACWY recipients. Most participants were white British and females outnumbered males, and the authors suggested that clonal diversity may have been underestimated.

In the case of this clone: No antigen is known for it. No much larger clone is present one base from it, and per-base qualities are unavailable.

What the time point label conveys for this sample: baseline before first vaccination. Vaccinee samples came from UK trials COV001 and COV002, including a single-blind randomized controlled phase 2/3 trial of AZD1222 (ChAdOx1 nCoV-19) in healthy adults. For TCRbeta chain sequencing, PBMC samples from trial participants were taken at day 0 and at day 28 after the second dose. The CDR3 regions of human TCRbeta chains were analyzed by immunosequencing. From the authors' description of their analysis: TCRs in the repertoires were compared against a reference library of SARS-CoV-2-specific TCRs that had been generated with the MIRA antigen-specificity platform. Breadth was defined as the fraction of unique TCRs that were SARS-CoV-2-associated. Depth was defined as the fraction of total T cells that were SARS-CoV-2-associated. Using the MIRA data, every spike-specific TCR was mapped to the spike region that the TCR reacted to and assigned to either a CD4 or a CD8 class. Log10-transformed breadth and depth values were compared by one-way ANOVA with Sidak's multiple comparisons tests. TCRdb stores this immuneACCESS table with in-frame sequences only. Part of the clones is absent; in the studies checked, under half of the shortfall reflects unresolved V genes, and no reason is known for the rest. Clone size and the V and J calls come from that table; the DNA yielded D and trimming. The sample data list 80,000 to 130,000 clones, and approximately 90% of these were observed just once. The ten largest clonotypes hold 3% to 4% of the sample.

Trimming takes 3 bases off V and 4 bases off J; junction bases not matched to a gene: 9. Spanning cysteine to phenylalanine, the CDR3 consists of 16 amino acids. Of the read, only the CDR3 DNA is kept; its 48 bases are in frame from base 1. CDR1 and CDR2 are read off the germline V gene as SGHVS and FNYEAQ. The sample consisted of peripheral blood, taken on day 0 of AZD1222 vaccination. This receptor chain uses TRBV7-6 and TRBJ2-5; 9 of the junction bases match TRBD1. This clonotype was sampled from an adult in good health. CDR3 reads: CASSLSGTGMGETQYF. At the DNA level, the sequence is TGTGCCAGCAGCTTGTCCGGGACAGGGATGGGAGAGACCCAGTACTTC. Reference TRBV7-6 and TRBJ2-5 proteins supply the regions before and after the CDR3; the full variable domain is: GAGVSQSPRYKVTKRGQDVALRCDPISGHVSLYWYRQALGQGPEFLTYFNYEAQQDKSGLPNDRFSAERPEGSISTLTIQRTEQRDSAMYRCASSLSGTGMGETQYFGPGTRLLVL.